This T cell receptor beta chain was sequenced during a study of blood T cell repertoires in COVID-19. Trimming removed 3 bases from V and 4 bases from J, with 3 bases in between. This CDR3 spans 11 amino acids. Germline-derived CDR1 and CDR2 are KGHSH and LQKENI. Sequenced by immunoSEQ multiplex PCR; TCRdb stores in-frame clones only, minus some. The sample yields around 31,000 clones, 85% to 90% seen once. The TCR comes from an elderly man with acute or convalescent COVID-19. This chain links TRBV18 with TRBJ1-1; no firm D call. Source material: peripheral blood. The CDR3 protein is CASSPATEAFF. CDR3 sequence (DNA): TGTGCCAGCTCACCGGCCACTGAAGCTTTCTTT.